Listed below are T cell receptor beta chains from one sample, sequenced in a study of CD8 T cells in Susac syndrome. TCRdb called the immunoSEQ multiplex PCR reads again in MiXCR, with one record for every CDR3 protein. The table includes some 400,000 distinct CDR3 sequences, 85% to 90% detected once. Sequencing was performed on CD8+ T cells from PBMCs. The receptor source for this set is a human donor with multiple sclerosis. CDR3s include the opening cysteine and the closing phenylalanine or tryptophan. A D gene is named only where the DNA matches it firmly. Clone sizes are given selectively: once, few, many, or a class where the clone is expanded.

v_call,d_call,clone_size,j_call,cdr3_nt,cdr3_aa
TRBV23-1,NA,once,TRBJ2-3,TGCGCCAGCAGTCAATCGAAAACCCGGACGGATTACACAGATACGCAGTATTTT,CASSQSKTRTDYTDTQYF
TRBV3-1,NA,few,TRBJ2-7,TGTGCCAGCAGCCAGACAGGCTCCTACGAGCAGTACTTC,CASSQTGSYEQYF
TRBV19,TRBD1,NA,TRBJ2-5,TGTGCCAGTAGTTTCCGACAGGGAGAGACCCAGTACTTC,CASSFRQGETQYF
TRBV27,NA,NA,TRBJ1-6,TGTGCCAGCAGTTTAGGGACCGACAATTCACCCCTCCACTTT,CASSLGTDNSPLHF
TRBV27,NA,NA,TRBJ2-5,TGTGCCAGCAGGCCTTGGGGGTCTGAGGATAGAGAGACCCAGTACTTC,CASRPWGSEDRETQYF
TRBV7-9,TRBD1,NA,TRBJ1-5,TGTGCCAGCAGCCCGGGGACAGGGGATTTGGAGCCCCAGCATTTT,CASSPGTGDLEPQHF
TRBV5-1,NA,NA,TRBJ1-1,TGCGCCAGCAGCTTGGCCGCGACGGGGTTCCCTGAAGCTTTCTTT,CASSLAATGFPEAFF
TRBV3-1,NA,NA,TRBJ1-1,TGTGCCAGCAGCCAAGGGTTAAACCATTTCATGAACACTGAAGCTTTCTTT,CASSQGLNHFMNTEAFF
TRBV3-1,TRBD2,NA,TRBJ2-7,TGTGCCAGCAGCCAAGAAATAGCGGGGGGGCCCGAGCAGTACTTC,CASSQEIAGGPEQYF
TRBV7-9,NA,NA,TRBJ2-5,TGTGCCAGTAATGGAGGGCAGCTCCAAGAGACCCAGTACTTC,CASNGGQLQETQYF
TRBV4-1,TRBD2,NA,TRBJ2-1,TGCGCCAGCAGCCAAGATCCGCCTAGCGGTAACAATGAGCAGTTCTTC,CASSQDPPSGNNEQFF
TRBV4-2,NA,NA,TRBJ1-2,TGTGCCAGCAGCCAAGATGCCGGGAACTATGGCTACACCTTC,CASSQDAGNYGYTF
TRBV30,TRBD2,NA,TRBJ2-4,TGTGCCTGGAGTGTAGGAGCGGGAGGAAACATTCAGTACTTC,CAWSVGAGGNIQYF
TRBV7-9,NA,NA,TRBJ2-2,TGTGCCAGCAGCTTAAAGGGGACTGTTAACACCGGGGAGCTGTTTTTT,CASSLKGTVNTGELFF
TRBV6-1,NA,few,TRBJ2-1,TGTGCCAGCAGCTCCGTGGAGCGTAACTACAATGAGCAGTTCTTC,CASSSVERNYNEQFF
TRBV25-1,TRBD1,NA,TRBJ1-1,TGTGCCAGCAGTGCTACAGGGGAATCTGAAGCTTTCTTT,CASSATGESEAFF
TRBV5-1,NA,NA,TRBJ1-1,TGCGCCAGCAGCTTGTCGGCAGGGACAATGAACACTGAAGCTTTCTTT,CASSLSAGTMNTEAFF
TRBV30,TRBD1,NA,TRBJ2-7,TGTGCCTGCGGGACAGTGCTGGGTTACGAGCAGTACTTC,CACGTVLGYEQYF
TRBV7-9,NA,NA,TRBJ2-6,TGTGCCAGCAGCGGACCCCCCTCTGGGGCCAACGTCCTGACTTTC,CASSGPPSGANVLTF
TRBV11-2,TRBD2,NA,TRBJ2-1,TGTGCCAGCAGCTTCCATACCAGCGGGGGGGCGTCTGAGCAGTTCTTC,CASSFHTSGGASEQFF
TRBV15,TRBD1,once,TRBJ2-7,TGTGCCACCAGCAGGATTGACAGGGGGCTCCGCGAGCAGTACTTC,CATSRIDRGLREQYF
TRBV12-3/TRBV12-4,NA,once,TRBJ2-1,TGTGCCAGCAGTCGCCACCTCTTGGCGCGCCCCTACAATGAGCAGTTCTTC,CASSRHLLARPYNEQFF
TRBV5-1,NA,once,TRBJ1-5,TGCGCCAGCAGCTGGGGTTTGAATCAGCCCCAGCATTTT,CASSWGLNQPQHF
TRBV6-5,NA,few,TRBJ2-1,TGTGCCAGCAGTTATTCGGGCAGACCCTACAATGAGCAGTTCTTC,CASSYSGRPYNEQFF
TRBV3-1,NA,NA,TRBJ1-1,TGTGCCAGCCGGATCCCGCGTTGGAACACTGAAGCTTTCTTT,CASRIPRWNTEAFF
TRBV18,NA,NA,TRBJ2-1,TGTGCCAGCTCCAACCCCGTAAATGAGCAGTTCTTC,CASSNPVNEQFF
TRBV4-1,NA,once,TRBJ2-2,TGCGCCAGCAGCCAAGCACAGGGTAGCGCCGGGGAGCTGTTTTTT,CASSQAQGSAGELFF
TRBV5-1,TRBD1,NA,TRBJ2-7,TGCGCCAGCAGCTTGGTACCGACAGGGTTTTACGAGCAGTACTTC,CASSLVPTGFYEQYF
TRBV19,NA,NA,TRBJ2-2,TGTGCCAGCTTAGACAGAGAGGTTAACACCGGGGAGCTGTTTTTT,CASLDREVNTGELFF
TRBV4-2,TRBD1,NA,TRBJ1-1,TGTGCCAGCAGCCCGGCGGAAGGGGGCGGAACTGAAGCTTTCTTT,CASSPAEGGGTEAFF
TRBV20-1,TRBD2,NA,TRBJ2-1,TGCAGTGCTAAAGAAGTAGCGGGGAGTAATGAGCAGTTCTTC,CSAKEVAGSNEQFF
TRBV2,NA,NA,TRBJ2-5,TGTGCCAGCAGTGAACCCGGGCACGAGACCCAGTACTTC,CASSEPGHETQYF
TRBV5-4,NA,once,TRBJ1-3,TGTGCCAGCAGCTTGGGGCAGGAGCTTGGAAACACCATATATTTT,CASSLGQELGNTIYF
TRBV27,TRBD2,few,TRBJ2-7,TGTGCCAGCATCAGCGGGGACGAGCAGTACTTC,CASISGDEQYF
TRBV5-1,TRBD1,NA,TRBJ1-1,TGCGCCAGCAGCTCGTCCCGGGACAGGGGCACTGAAGCTTTCTTT,CASSSSRDRGTEAFF
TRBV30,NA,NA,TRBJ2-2,TGTGCCTGGAGTCCCACAGGGAACACCGGGGAGCTGTTTTTT,CAWSPTGNTGELFF
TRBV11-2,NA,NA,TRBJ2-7,TGTGCCAGCAGCTTAGGAATATACTACGAGCAGTACTTC,CASSLGIYYEQYF
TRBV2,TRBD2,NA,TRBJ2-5,TGTGCCAGCAGTGAAGCCAACCAGCTAGCGGGAATCCAAGAGACCCAGTACTTC,CASSEANQLAGIQETQYF
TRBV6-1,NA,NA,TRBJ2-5,TGTGCCAGCAGTGAAAAGGCAGAAGTAGAGACCCAGTACTTC,CASSEKAEVETQYF
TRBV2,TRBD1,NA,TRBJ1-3,TGTGCCAGCAGAACCGGGACAGAGACAAACACCATATATTTT,CASRTGTETNTIYF
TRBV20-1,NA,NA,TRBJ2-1,TGCAGTGCAAGAGAGGTCACTGAGCAGTTCTTC,CSAREVTEQFF
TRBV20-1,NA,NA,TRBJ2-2,TGCAGTGCTAGAATGGCTCCGGACACCGGGGAGCTGTTTTTT,CSARMAPDTGELFF
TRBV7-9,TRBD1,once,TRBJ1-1,TGTGCCAGCAGTTTGACGGGACAGGGAAGTGAAGCTTTCTTT,CASSLTGQGSEAFF
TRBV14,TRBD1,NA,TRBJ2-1,TGTGCCAGCAGCCACCCCAAAAACCCCGGGACAGGGTCCTTTGATGAGCAGTTCTTC,CASSHPKNPGTGSFDEQFF
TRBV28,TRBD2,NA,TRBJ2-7,TGTGCCAGCAGTTTATTTGGTGTTCGTAGCGGGATCTCCTACGAGCAGTACTTC,CASSLFGVRSGISYEQYF
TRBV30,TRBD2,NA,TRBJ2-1,TGTGCCTGGAGTGTTACCGGGGGGGCCTACAATGAGCAGTTCTTC,CAWSVTGGAYNEQFF
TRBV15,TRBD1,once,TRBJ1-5,TGTGCCACCAGCAGCAGACAGGGAGGAGGTCAGCCCCAGCATTTT,CATSSRQGGGQPQHF
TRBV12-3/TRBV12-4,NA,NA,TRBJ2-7,TGTGCCAGCAGCTCGGCTGCATATGAATTCTACGAGCAGTACTTC,CASSSAAYEFYEQYF
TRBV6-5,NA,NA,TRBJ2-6,TGTGCCAGCAGCCGGGGAGGGGCCAACGTCCTGACTTTC,CASSRGGANVLTF
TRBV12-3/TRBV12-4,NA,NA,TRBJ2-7,TGTGCCAGCAGCCGGACCGCGAGCTCCTACGAGCAGTACTTC,CASSRTASSYEQYF
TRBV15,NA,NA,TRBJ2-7,TGTGCCACTGAGGGGGAGGGCGGTGGCTACGAGCAGTACTTC,CATEGEGGGYEQYF
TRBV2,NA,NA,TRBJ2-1,TGTGCCAGCAGTGAAGCGGGGGACCCGTACAATGAGCAGTTCTTC,CASSEAGDPYNEQFF
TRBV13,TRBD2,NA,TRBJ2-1,TGTGCCAGCAGCAAGGGACTAGCGGGAGGGTCGAACAATGAGCAGTTCTTC,CASSKGLAGGSNNEQFF
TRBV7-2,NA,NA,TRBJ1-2,TGTGCCAGCAGGAGGGGGGAAGAAGGCTATGGCTACACCTTC,CASRRGEEGYGYTF
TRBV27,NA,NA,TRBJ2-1,TGTGCCAGCAGTTTATACCAGGACTACAATGAGCAGTTCTTC,CASSLYQDYNEQFF
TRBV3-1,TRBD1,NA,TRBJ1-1,TGTGCCAGCAGCCCCCGGGACAGAGGGGACACTGAAGCTTTCTTT,CASSPRDRGDTEAFF
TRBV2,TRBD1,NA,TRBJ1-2,TGTGCCAGCCGGGGCCACGGGACAGGGCTTAACTATGGCTACACCTTC,CASRGHGTGLNYGYTF
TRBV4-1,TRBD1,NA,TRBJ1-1,TGCGCCAGCAGCCTCACGTTCCGGGACAGGATGAACACTGAAGCTTTCTTT,CASSLTFRDRMNTEAFF